Reported below is one TCR beta chain. Unmatched junction bases numbered 1, after V lost 0 bases and J lost 6 bases. Germline V lookup: CDR1 LNHNV, CDR2 YYDKDF (reference sequence). The CDR3 runs to 14 residues. Produced via immunoSEQ multiplex PCR; TCRdb's table is partial and in-frame only. The sample holds around 140,000 clones; 65% to 85% are singletons and the top ten take less than 9%. The data were taken from a study of blood T cell repertoires in COVID-19. Study-wide context: Researchers got acute and convalescent COVID-19 samples from the United States, Italy and Spain.

The sequencing input was peripheral blood. The receptor was derived from a man aged 25 to 45 with COVID-19, enrolled during active disease. The V call is TRBV15, the J call TRBJ1-4, with 7 positions matching TRBD1. CDR3 sequence: CATSRETGDEKLFF. CDR3 sequence (DNA): TGTGCCACCAGCAGAGAAACAGGGGATGAAAAACTGTTTTTT.